This T cell receptor beta chain was recovered during a study of blood T cell repertoires in COVID-19. Study-wide background: The analysed material was cDNA or gDNA that came from T cells, B-cell-depleted T cells, or PBMCs.

In the authors' workflow: Amplification of reference gene primers was used by the study to estimate nucleated cell counts. Repertoires were generated with immunoSEQ multiplex PCR, while TCRdb's copy carries only in-frame clones and drops some. That table furnishes V, J and clone size, whereas the DNA furnished D and trimming. The table lists 200,000 to 250,000 clones, 87% of them singletons. The clonotype originates from a man aged 30 to 45 who had recovered from COVID-19. The specimen was PBMCs or T cells enriched from blood (not recorded which).

In DNA, the CDR3 is TGTGCCAGCAGTTTCACTCCTAGCTATACTTCCTACGAGCAGTACTTC. Residues: CASSFTPSYTSYEQYF. The rearrangement links TRBV2 to TRBJ2-7; D might be TRBD2 (5 bases). Germline CDR1 and CDR2: SNHLY and FYNNEI. V was pared by 5 bases and J by 1 base, with 18 bases between. This CDR3 has 16 amino acids.